This T cell receptor (beta chain) was retrieved from a study of Ad26.COV2.S vaccination and SARS-CoV-2 variants. Across the study: Donor joined the COV1001 Ad26.COV2.S trial arm. Doses of Ad26.COV2.S were injected into muscle once or twice, 56 days apart. The study, taken as a whole, reports: Estimates derived from TCR breadth and depth analyses may have underestimated total T cell responses.

TCRdb's table, derived via immunoSEQ multiplex PCR, lists solely in-frame clones and lacks some. The sample carries roughly 400,000 clones, 90% recorded once. Treatment defined: around 19 received Ad26.COV2.S at low or high dose, single or two shots; a few received placebo; per-sample allocation not given. Samples analyzed were those drawn on day 63 after the first vaccine or placebo injection. What was given as vaccine was an Ad26 vector encoding Wuhan-strain SARS-CoV-2 spike. This clone was seen once. The antigen is unknown. The ends lost 7 bases at V and 7 bases at J; junction bases unmatched: 15. The CDR3 length is 16 residues. Germline CDR1 is LNHDA and CDR2 is SQIVND (reference sequence).

Source: peripheral blood, taken in a trial of Ad26.COV2.S vaccine versus placebo. This chain links TRBV19 with TRBJ2-1; 8 bases line up with TRBD2. The source of this sequence is a person between 18 and 59 years old who received the Ad26.COV2.S COVID-19 vaccine or a placebo. The CDR3 nucleotides read TGTGCCAGTATCTTCGTGGGGCGCGGGAGGATGAATGAGCAGTTCTTC. Translated, it gives CASIFVGRGRMNEQFF.